This TCR beta chain was obtained from a study of cytomegalovirus exposure and HLA in healthy donors. This CDR3 has 12 residues. Germline assignment: CDR1 SGHTA and CDR2 FQGNSA. V shed 1 base and J shed 7 bases, with 8 bases lying between them. Study observations and caveats: In vitro assays verified that three CMV-associated chains recognized CMV antigens specifically.

Vbeta (60) and Jbeta (13) primers were used in the PCR. Profiling relied on immunoSEQ multiplex PCR, and the TCRdb table lists in-frame clones only, not all of them. The sample shows under 200,000 clones, roughly 80% of them seen only once. Details on this clone: The antigen is undetermined.

This receptor was taken from a middle-aged man in good health and CMV-seronegative. The chain couples TRBV7-2 to TRBJ2-7; the D is unclear. Specimen: PBMCs. The CDR3 region has the DNA TGTGCCAGCAGCTTAGGGGTCGGGGAGCAGTACTTC. Translated, it gives CASSLGVGEQYF.